The present entry profiles one TCR beta chain with its context. Its antigen remains unidentified. The data stem from a study of T cell repertoires in cytomegalovirus infection. Study-level information: Through public TCR beta signatures, both CMV infection and matching HLA type were indicated.

TCRdb reanalysed the reads using MiXCR and keeps one entry per CDR3 protein. The table has hundreds of thousands of distinct CDR3 sequences, about 42% seen once. General study findings and limits: The ex vivo response was dominated by HLA-C-restricted CMV-specific TCR beta clonotypes.

This CDR3 comprises 13 residues. The V end lost 8 bases, the J end lost 10 bases, and 15 bases lay between the germline ends. Germline lookup yields CDR1 MNHGY and CDR2 SAAAGT. Specimen: cultured PBMCs, collected from culture after CMV antigen stimulation. This chain links TRBV6-8 with TRBJ1-6; D is perhaps TRBD1 (5 bases). The sequence was collected from a human donor in good health (CMV status not recorded). Some clones in this sample may be carry-over from other donors' samples. The CDR3 nucleotides read TGTGCCAGCGGAACAGGTGGAGGCTCACCCCTCCACTTT. This translates into CASGTGGGSPLHF.